This T cell receptor (beta chain) was identified in a study of T cell responses to AZD1222 COVID-19 vaccine. General study findings and limits: An increase in Spike-specific TCR breadth and depth was observed after two AZD1222 doses. Of the AZD1222 recipients, only five to seven were seropositive at baseline.

The V gene lost 6 bases and the J gene lost 7 bases, with 22 bases spanning the gap. The CDR3 extends over 16 amino acids. Germline values: CDR1 MNHEY, CDR2 SVGEGT. The table lists this clone with a count of one. The antigen remains undetermined. Method: immunoSEQ multiplex PCR; TCRdb's copy keeps in-frame clones and lacks some. The data contain some 200,000 clones, approximately 91% of them seen just once; the ten biggest clones take up roughly 3.5%. The chain couples TRBV6-2 or TRBV6-3 to TRBJ1-5; possibly TRBD1 for D (5 bases). Sequencing was performed on peripheral blood, taken 28 days after the second AZD1222 dose. The sequence was obtained from an adult who received the AZD1222 COVID-19 vaccine. CDR3 nucleotide sequence: TGTGCCAGCAGCTCCGCACTCGGGGCGAGCGGGCAGCCCCAGCATTTT. Translating gives CASSSALGASGQPQHF.